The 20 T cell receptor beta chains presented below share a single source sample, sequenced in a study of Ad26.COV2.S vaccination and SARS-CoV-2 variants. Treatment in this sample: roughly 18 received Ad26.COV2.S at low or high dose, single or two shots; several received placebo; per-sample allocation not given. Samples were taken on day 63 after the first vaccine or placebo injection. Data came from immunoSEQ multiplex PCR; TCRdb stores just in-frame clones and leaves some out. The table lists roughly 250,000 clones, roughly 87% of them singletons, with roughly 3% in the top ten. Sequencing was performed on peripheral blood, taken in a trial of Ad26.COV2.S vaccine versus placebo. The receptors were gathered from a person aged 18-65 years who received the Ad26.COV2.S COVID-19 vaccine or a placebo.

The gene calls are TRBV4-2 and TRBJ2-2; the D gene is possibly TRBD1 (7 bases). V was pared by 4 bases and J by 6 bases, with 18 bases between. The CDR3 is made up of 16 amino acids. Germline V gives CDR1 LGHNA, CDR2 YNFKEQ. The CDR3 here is CASSPQGGQAAGELFF. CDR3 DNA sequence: TGTGCCAGCAGCCCCCAGGGGGGACAAGCGGCCGGGGAGCTGTTTTTT.

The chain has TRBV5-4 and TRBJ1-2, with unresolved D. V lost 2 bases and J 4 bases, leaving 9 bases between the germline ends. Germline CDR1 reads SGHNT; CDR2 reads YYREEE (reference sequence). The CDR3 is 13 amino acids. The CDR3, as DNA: TGTGCCAGCAGCTTCCCCGACACCTATGGCTACACCTTC. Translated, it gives CASSFPDTYGYTF.

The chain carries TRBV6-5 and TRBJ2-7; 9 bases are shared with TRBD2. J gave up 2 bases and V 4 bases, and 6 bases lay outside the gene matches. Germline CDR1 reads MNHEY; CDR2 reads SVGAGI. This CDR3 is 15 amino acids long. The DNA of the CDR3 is TGTGCCAGCAGTTCGGCGGGGGGGGGAACCTACGAGCAGTACTTC. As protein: CASSSAGGGTYEQYF.

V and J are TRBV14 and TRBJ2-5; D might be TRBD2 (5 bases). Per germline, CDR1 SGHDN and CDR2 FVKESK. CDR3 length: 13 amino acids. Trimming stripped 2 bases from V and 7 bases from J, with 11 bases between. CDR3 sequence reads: CASSQNPGLTQYF. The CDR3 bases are TGTGCCAGCAGCCAAAACCCGGGATTGACCCAGTACTTC.

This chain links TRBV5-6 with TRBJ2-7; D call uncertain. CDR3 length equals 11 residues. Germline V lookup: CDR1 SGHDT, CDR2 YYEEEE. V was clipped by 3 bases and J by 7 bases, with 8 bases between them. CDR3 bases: TGTGCCAGCAGCTCGCGGCGGGAGCAGTACGTC. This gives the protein CASSSRREQYV.

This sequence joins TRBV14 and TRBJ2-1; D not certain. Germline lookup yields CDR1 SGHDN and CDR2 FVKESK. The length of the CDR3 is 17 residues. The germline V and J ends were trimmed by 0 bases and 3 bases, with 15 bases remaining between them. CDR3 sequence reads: CASSQDLRRAVYNEQFF. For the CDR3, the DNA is TGTGCCAGCAGCCAAGATCTTCGCAGAGCAGTCTACAATGAGCAGTTCTTC.

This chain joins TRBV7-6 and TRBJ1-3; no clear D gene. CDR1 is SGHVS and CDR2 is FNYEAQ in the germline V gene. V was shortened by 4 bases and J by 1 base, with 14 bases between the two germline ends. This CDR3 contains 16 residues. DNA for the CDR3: TGTGCCAGCAGCTCAAGTGGTGGCTTATCTGGAAACACCATATATTTT. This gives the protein CASSSSGGLSGNTIYF.

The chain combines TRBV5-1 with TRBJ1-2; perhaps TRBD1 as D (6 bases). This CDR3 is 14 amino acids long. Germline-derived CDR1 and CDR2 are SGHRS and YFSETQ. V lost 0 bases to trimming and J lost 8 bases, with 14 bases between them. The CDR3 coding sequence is TGCGCCAGCAGCTTGGGTGGGGACATCGCCGGCTACACCTTC. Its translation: CASSLGGDIAGYTF.

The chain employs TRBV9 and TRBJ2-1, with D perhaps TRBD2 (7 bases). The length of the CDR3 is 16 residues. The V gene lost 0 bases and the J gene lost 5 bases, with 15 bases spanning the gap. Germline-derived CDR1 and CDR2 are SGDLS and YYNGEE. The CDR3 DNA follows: TGTGCCAGCAGCGTAGTAGGCGGGGGCATACACAATGAGCAGTTCTTC. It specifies CASSVVGGGIHNEQFF.

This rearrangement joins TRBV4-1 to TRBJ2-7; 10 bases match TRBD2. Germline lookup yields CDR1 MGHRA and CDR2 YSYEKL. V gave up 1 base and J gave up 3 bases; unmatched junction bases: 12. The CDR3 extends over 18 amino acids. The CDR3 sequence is CASSQVYGLAVWNYEQYV. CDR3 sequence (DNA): TGCGCCAGCAGCCAAGTTTACGGACTAGCGGTCTGGAACTACGAGCAGTACGTC.

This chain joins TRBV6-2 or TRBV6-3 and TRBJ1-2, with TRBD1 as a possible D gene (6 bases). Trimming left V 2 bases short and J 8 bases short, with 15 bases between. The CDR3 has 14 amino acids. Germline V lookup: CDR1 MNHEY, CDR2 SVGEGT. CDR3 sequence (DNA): TGTGCCAGCAGTTACGGCGGGGGCGCGGGGGGCTACACCTTC. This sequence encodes CASSYGGGAGGYTF.

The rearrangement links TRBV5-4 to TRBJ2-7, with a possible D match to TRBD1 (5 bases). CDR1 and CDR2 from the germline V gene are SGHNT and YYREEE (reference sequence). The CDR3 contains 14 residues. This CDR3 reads CANSVIDRTYEQYV. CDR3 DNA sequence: TGTGCCAACAGCGTAATAGACAGAACCTACGAGCAGTACGTC.

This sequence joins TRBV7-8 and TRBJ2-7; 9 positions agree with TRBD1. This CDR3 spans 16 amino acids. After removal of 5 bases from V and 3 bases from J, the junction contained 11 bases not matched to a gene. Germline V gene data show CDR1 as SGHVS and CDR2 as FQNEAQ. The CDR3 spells CASSTPSGTGSYEQYF. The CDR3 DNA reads TGTGCCAGCAGCACCCCGTCCGGGACAGGGAGCTACGAGCAGTACTTC.

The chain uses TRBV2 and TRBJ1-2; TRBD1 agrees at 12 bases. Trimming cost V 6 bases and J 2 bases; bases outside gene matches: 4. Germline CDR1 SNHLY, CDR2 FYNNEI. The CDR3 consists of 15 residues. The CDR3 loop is CASSAGTGGNYGYTF. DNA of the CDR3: TGTGCCAGCAGCGCCGGGACAGGGGGCAACTATGGCTACACCTTC.

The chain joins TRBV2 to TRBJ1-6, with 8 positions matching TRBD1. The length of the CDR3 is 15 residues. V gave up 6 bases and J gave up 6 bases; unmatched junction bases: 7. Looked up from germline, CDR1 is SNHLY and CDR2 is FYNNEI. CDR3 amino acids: CASSLTGGSNSPLHF. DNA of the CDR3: TGTGCCAGCAGCCTCACAGGGGGTAGTAATTCACCCCTCCACTTT. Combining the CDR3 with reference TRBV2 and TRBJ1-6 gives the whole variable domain EPEVTQTPSHQVTQMGQEVILRCVPISNHLYFYWYRQILGQKVEFLVSFYNNEISEKSEIFDDQFSVERPDGSNFTLKIRSTKLEDSAMYFCASSLTGGSNSPLHFGNGTRLTVT.

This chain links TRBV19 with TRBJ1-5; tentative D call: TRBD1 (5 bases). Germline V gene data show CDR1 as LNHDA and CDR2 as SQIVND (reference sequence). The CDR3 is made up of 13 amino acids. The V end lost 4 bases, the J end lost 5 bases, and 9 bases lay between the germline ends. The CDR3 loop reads CASSTRDYQPQHF. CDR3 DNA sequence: TGTGCCAGTAGTACCAGGGATTATCAGCCCCAGCATTTT.

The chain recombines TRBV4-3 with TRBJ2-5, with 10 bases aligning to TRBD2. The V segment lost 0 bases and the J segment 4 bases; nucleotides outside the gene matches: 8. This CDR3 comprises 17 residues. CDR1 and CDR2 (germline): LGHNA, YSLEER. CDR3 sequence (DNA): TGCGCCAGCAGCCAAGATCCGGCTAGCGGGGGTGGAGAGACCCAGTACTTC. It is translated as CASSQDPASGGGETQYF.

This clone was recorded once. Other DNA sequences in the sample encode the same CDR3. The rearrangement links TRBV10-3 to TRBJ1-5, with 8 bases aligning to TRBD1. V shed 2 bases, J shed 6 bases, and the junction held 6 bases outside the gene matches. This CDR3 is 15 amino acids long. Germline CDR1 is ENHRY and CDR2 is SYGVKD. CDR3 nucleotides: TGTGCCATCAGTGAGGGGCAGGGGGCGGCTCAGCCCCAGCATTTT. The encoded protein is CAISEGQGAAQPQHF.

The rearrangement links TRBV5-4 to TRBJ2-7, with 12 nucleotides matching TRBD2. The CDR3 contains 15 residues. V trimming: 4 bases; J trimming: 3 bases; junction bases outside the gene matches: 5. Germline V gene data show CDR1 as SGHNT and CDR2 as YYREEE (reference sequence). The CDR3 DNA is TGTGCCAGCAGCCCAAGGACTAGCGGGGACTACGAGCAGTACGTC. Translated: CASSPRTSGDYEQYV.

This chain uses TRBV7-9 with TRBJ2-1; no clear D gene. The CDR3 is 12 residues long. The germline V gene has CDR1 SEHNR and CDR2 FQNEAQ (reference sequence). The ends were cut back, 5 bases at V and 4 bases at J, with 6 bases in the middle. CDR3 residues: CASSTLYNEQFF. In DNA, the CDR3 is TGTGCCAGCAGCACCCTTTACAATGAGCAGTTCTTC.